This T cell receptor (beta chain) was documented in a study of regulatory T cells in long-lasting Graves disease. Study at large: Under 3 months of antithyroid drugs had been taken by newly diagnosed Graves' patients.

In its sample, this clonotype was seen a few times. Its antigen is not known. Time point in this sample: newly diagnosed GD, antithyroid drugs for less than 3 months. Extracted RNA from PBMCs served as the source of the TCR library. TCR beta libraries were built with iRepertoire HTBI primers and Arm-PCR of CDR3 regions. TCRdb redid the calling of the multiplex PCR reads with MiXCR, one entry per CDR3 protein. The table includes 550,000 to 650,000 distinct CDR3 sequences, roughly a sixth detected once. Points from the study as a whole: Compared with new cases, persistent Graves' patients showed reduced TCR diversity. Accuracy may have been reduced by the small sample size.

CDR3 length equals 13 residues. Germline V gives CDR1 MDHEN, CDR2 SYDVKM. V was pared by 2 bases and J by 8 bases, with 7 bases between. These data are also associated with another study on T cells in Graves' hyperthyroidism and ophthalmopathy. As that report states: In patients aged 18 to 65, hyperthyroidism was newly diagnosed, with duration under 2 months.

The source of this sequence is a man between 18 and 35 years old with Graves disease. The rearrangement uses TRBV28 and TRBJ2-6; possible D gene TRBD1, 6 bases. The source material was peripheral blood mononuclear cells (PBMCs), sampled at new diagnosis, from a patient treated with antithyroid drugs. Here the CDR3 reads CASSLTGPNVLTF. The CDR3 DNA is TGTGCCAGCAGTTTAACAGGGCCCAACGTCCTGACTTTC.